One sample yielded the 18 T cell receptor beta chains listed below, sequenced in a study of blood T cells in healthy people across ages. The use of a sample-barcoded 5' primer and a J-beta primer mix characterized a second PCR of about 6 to 12 cycles. TCRdb independently ran MiXCR on the 5' RACE reads; one entry per CDR3 protein. The sample has some 1.5 million distinct CDR3 sequences, roughly two fifths seen once. The sample taken for sequencing was blood. All receptors come from a woman under 30 in good health.

In its sample, this clonotype was seen a few times. The chain links TRBV7-2 to TRBJ2-5, with D uncertain. V lost 2 bases, J lost 2 bases, and 6 bases lay in between. Germline-derived CDR1 and CDR2 are SGHTA and FQGNSA. CDR3 size: 13 residues. CDR3 sequence: CASSLMVQETQYF. Written as DNA, the CDR3 is TGTGCCAGCAGCTTAATGGTACAAGAGACCCAGTACTTC.

This clonotype was seen only a few times. The gene calls are TRBV25-1 and TRBJ2-5; D gene uncertain. The length of the CDR3 is 14 residues. In germline, CDR1 is MGHDK, CDR2 SYGVNS. Trimming left V 3 bases short and J 7 bases short, with 15 bases between. For the CDR3, the DNA is TGTGCCAGCAGTGAGGTCACTCCCACCGCGACCCAGTACTTC. It codes for CASSEVTPTATQYF.

J is TRBJ2-7 and V is TRBV27, with D perhaps TRBD2 (5 bases). The CDR3 consists of 15 residues. From germline, CDR1 is MNHEY and CDR2 SMNVEV (reference sequence). V was clipped by 0 bases and J by 3 bases, with 12 bases between them. DNA for the CDR3: TGTGCCAGCAGTTTATCTTCGGGGAACGTCTACGAGCAGTACTTC. Amino acids: CASSLSSGNVYEQYF.

The chain couples TRBV7-2 to TRBJ2-4; 8 bases are shared with TRBD2. Germline V gene sequence: CDR1 SGHTA, CDR2 FQGNSA. This CDR3 is 14 amino acids long. J was trimmed by 5 bases and V by 5 bases; bases with no gene match: 5. As DNA, the CDR3 is TGTGCCAGCAGCCCCGGGGGGGCTCAAAACATTCAGTACTTC. Amino acids: CASSPGGAQNIQYF.

This chain links TRBV7-9 with TRBJ2-7; 7 bases are a match to TRBD1. CDR1 SEHNR and CDR2 FQNEAQ come from the germline V gene (reference sequence). V was pared by 0 bases and J by 0 bases, with 2 bases of the junction left unmatched. CDR3 size: 15 residues. The CDR3 nucleotides read TGTGCCAGCAGCTTAGCAGGGGACAGCTCCTACGAGCAGTACTTC. This codes for CASSLAGDSSYEQYF.

V is TRBV6-5 and J is TRBJ2-3, with D unresolved. The ends were cut back, 0 bases at V and 5 bases at J, with 6 bases in the middle. This CDR3 has 13 amino acids. The germline V gene encodes CDR1 MNHEY and CDR2 SVGAGI. The CDR3 sequence: CASSYSNKDTQYF. CDR3 nucleotides: TGTGCCAGCAGTTACTCGAATAAAGATACGCAGTATTTT.

This clonotype was found a few times. V is TRBV27 and J is TRBJ2-1, with 13 bases that match TRBD2. Germline CDR1 reads MNHEY; CDR2 reads SMNVEV (reference sequence). Trimming at V came to 5 bases and at J to 1 base, leaving 17 bases not matched to a gene. The CDR3 length is 21 residues. CDR3 loop: CASSRQGTGLAGMQSYNEQFF. CDR3 coding DNA: TGTGCCAGCAGTCGACAGGGTACGGGACTAGCGGGAATGCAATCCTACAATGAGCAGTTCTTC.

This chain connects TRBV20-1 to TRBJ2-7; D remains ambiguous. The CDR3 spans 10 residues. With 4 bases removed from V and 3 bases from J, the gap between germline ends came to 4 bases. Germline CDR1 is DFQATT and CDR2 is SNEGSKA (reference sequence). Here the CDR3 reads CSAKNYEQYF. CDR3 nucleotide sequence: TGCAGTGCTAAGAACTACGAGCAGTACTTC.

V usage is TRBV5-1 and J usage is TRBJ2-2; a weak D match, TRBD1 (5 bases). Trimming pared 0 bases from V and 4 bases from J, leaving 10 bases between. Germline CDR1 SGHRS, CDR2 YFSETQ. There are 15 residues in the CDR3. The CDR3 region is CASSLVPGSTGELFF. The DNA for the CDR3 is TGCGCCAGCAGCTTGGTGCCAGGGTCCACCGGGGAGCTGTTTTTT.

This chain links TRBV9 with TRBJ2-2, with D possibly being TRBD2 (5 bases). CDR1 and CDR2 (germline): SGDLS, YYNGEE. V lost 0 bases and J lost 0, with 9 bases in between. This CDR3 spans 16 amino acids. CDR3 nucleotide sequence: TGTGCCAGCAGCGTAGGGCTAGCCTCGAACACCGGGGAGCTGTTTTTT. Translated, it gives CASSVGLASNTGELFF.

This clonotype has a handful of counts. The V and J genes are TRBV15 and TRBJ2-3; no clear D. Germline V gene sequence: CDR1 LNHNV, CDR2 YYDKDF (reference sequence). The CDR3 has 12 amino acids. Trimming left V 0 bases short and J 7 bases short, with 5 bases between. CDR3 loop: CATSRDQYTQYF. CDR3 in DNA: TGTGCCACCAGCAGAGATCAATATACGCAGTATTTT. Complete variable domain (other parts from reference TRBV15 and TRBJ2-3): DAMVIQNPRYQVTQFGKPVTLSCSQTLNHNVMYWYQQKSSQAPKLLFHYYDKDFNNEADTPDNFQSRRPNTSFCFLDIRSPGLGDTAMYLCATSRDQYTQYFGPGTRLTVL.

This rearrangement joins TRBV4-1 to TRBJ2-7; D unclear. Germline assignment: CDR1 MGHRA and CDR2 YSYEKL. This CDR3 region has 16 residues. The V end lost 1 base, the J end lost 2 bases, and 15 bases lay between the germline ends. The CDR3 DNA sequence: TGCGCCAGCAGCCAAGGCGACGTTCGCCCGACCTACGAGCAGTACTTC. Protein: CASSQGDVRPTYEQYF.

This rearrangement joins TRBV27 to TRBJ2-3, with D perhaps TRBD1 or TRBD2 (5 bases each). This CDR3 has 15 residues. Per the germline V gene, CDR1 is MNHEY and CDR2 is SMNVEV (reference sequence). V lost 5 bases to trimming and J lost 1 base, with 13 bases between them. This chain's CDR3 is CASSLRDGRTDTQYF. The CDR3 DNA is TGTGCCAGCAGTCTCCGGGACGGACGCACAGATACGCAGTATTTT.

J is TRBJ1-4 and V is TRBV7-9; D ambiguous. The V gene lost 4 bases and the J gene lost 0 bases, with 18 bases spanning the gap. The CDR3 loop spans 18 amino acids. Per the germline V gene, CDR1 is SEHNR and CDR2 is FQNEAQ (reference sequence). CDR3 DNA sequence: TGTGCCAGCAGCTCACCCCAAAGTGACGGGGCAACTAATGAAAAACTGTTTTTT. Translating it yields CASSSPQSDGATNEKLFF.

This rearrangement joins TRBV6-2 or TRBV6-3 to TRBJ2-5; no firm D call. Per the germline V gene, CDR1 is MNHEY and CDR2 is SVGEGT. This CDR3 spans 15 amino acids. The V and J ends lost 4 bases and 4 bases respectively, with 16 bases between them. The CDR3 DNA follows: TGTGCCAGCAGTTCCTCGGGCCTCCCGGGAGAGACCCAGTACTTC. This codes for CASSSSGLPGETQYF.

The chain joins TRBV7-2 to TRBJ1-1, with D perhaps TRBD1 (6 bases). Germline V gene data show CDR1 as SGHTA and CDR2 as FQGNSA. The CDR3 extends over 13 amino acids. The germline V and J ends were trimmed by 0 bases and 11 bases, with 13 bases remaining between them. The CDR3 reads CASSLAGGGRAFF. In nucleotides, the CDR3 is TGTGCCAGCAGCTTAGCAGGGGGAGGTAGGGCTTTCTTT.

The chain combines TRBV7-2 with TRBJ2-3, with TRBD2 identical over 7 bases. Germline V lookup: CDR1 SGHTA, CDR2 FQGNSA. V was pared by 5 bases and J by 2 bases, with 4 bases of the junction left unmatched. The CDR3 extends over 14 amino acids. The DNA of the CDR3 is TGTGCCAGCAGCCGCGGGGGTACCACAGATACGCAGTATTTT. Its protein is CASSRGGTTDTQYF.

CDR3 nucleotides: TGTGCCAGCAAGGGGGAGAACACTGAAGCTTTCTTT. It codes for CASKGENTEAFF. This sequence joins TRBV9 and TRBJ1-1, with a possible D match to TRBD1 (6 bases). Trimming pared 6 bases from V and 1 base from J, leaving 7 bases between. CDR3 length equals 12 residues. Germline assignment: CDR1 SGDLS and CDR2 YYNGEE.